This T cell receptor (beta chain) was sequenced during a study of CD8 T cells in ankylosing spondylitis. The germline CDR1 and CDR2 sequences are SGHVT and SQSDAQ. This CDR3 spans 20 amino acids. The V and J ends lost 2 bases and 5 bases respectively, with 30 bases between them. A single record per CDR3 protein comes from TCRdb applying MiXCR to the 5' RACE reads. The sample yields approximately 100,000 distinct CDR3 sequences, under 30% seen once. The chain uses TRBV7-4 and TRBJ2-5; D gene uncertain. The sample taken for sequencing was synovial fluid, either unsorted or a sorted T cell fraction (not recorded which). The receptor was isolated from a male donor with ankylosing spondylitis. CDR3 in DNA: TGTGCCAGCAGCTTACGATTTGGACCCCCGGAAACGAGACTTGGTGAGACCCAGTACTTC. Translating it yields CASSLRFGPPETRLGETQYF.